What follows are 5 T cell receptor beta chains derived from one specimen sequenced in a study of T cell repertoires in cytomegalovirus infection. TCRdb ran MiXCR on the reads and lists one entry per CDR3 protein. The sample carries some 270,000 distinct CDR3 sequences, approximately 17% recorded once. Material: CD8+ T cells from PBMCs. The receptor source for this set is a human donor in good health (CMV status not recorded). Some clones in this sample may be carry-over from other donors' samples.

In its sample, this clonotype was seen a few times. The J gene is TRBJ2-5, the V gene TRBV7-9, with 12 bases identical to TRBD2. With V trimmed by 5 bases and J by 2 bases, 9 bases remained unmatched. This CDR3 is built from 17 residues. Germline V lookup: CDR1 SEHNR, CDR2 FQNEAQ (reference sequence). The CDR3, as DNA: TGTGCCAGCAGCCCGCTGACTAGCGGGGGATATCAAGAGACCCAGTACTTC. It encodes CASSPLTSGGYQETQYF.

The chain couples TRBV7-9 to TRBJ2-3; a possible D gene is TRBD1 (5 bases). The CDR3 covers 16 residues. Germline loops: CDR1 SEHNR, CDR2 FQNEAQ (reference sequence). The V end was cut by 1 base, the J end by 2 bases, with 13 bases between. This chain's CDR3 is CASSLVPRQYTDTQYF. DNA of the CDR3: TGTGCCAGCAGCTTAGTCCCAAGACAGTACACAGATACGCAGTATTTT.

This chain joins TRBV20-1 and TRBJ2-1; TRBD1 or TRBD2 may be the D gene (5 bases each). V lost 6 bases to trimming and J lost 2 bases, with 17 bases between them. Per germline, CDR1 DFQATT and CDR2 SNEGSKA (reference sequence). The CDR3 is 15 residues long. CDR3 amino acids: CSAKKGTTAYNEQFF. The CDR3 bases are TGCAGTGCCAAAAAGGGGACCACGGCCTACAATGAGCAGTTCTTC.

The chain employs TRBV29-1 and TRBJ2-7; D may match TRBD1 or TRBD2 (5 bases each). Trimming shortened V by 4 bases and J by 7 bases, and 23 bases separated the two germline ends. Germline assignment: CDR1 SQVTM and CDR2 ANQGSEA. The length of the CDR3 is 15 residues. CDR3 loop: CSVVVGPRVNREQYF. CDR3 coding DNA: TGCAGCGTTGTCGTGGGACCGCGAGTTAACAGGGAGCAGTACTTC.

In this sample, this clonotype turned up many times. The CDR3 protein is CSARDPWVLTNEKLFF. In nucleotides, the CDR3 is TGCAGTGCTAGAGATCCCTGGGTGCTCACTAATGAAAAACTGTTTTTT. J is TRBJ1-4 and V is TRBV20-1; D is ambiguous. The V end was cut by 0 bases, the J end by 2 bases, with 13 bases between. The germline CDR1 and CDR2 sequences are DFQATT and SNEGSKA (reference sequence). This CDR3 has 16 residues.